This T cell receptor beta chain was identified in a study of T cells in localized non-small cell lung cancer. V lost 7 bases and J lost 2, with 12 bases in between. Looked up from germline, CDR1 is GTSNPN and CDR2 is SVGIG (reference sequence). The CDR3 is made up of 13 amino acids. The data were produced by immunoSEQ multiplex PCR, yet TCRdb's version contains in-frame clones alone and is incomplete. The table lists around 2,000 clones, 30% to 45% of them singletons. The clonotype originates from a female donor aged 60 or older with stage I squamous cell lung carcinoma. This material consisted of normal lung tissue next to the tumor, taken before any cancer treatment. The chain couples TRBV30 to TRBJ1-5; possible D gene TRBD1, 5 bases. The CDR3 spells CALGGWGNQPQHF. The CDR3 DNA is TGTGCCTTGGGGGGTTGGGGCAATCAGCCCCAGCATTTT.